The clone carrying this T cell receptor beta chain showed up just once. This sample was included in a study of T cell changes during pregnancy in multiple sclerosis. TCRdb keeps only in-frame clones here, not all; method: immunoSEQ multiplex PCR. The table lists roughly 75,000 clones, approximately 91% of them singletons. The CDR3 length is 14 residues. Germline loops: CDR1 WSHSY, CDR2 SAAADI. Trimming at V came to 8 bases and at J to 4 bases, leaving 5 bases not matched to a gene. The receptor comes from a female donor with multiple sclerosis, enrolled in a pregnancy study. The chain couples TRBV10-2 to TRBJ1-3; 10 bases match TRBD1. This material consisted of peripheral blood, taken before pregnancy. CDR3 amino acids: CASWDRGSGNTIYF. CDR3 nucleotide sequence: TGCGCCAGCTGGGACAGGGGATCAGGAAACACCATATATTTT.